This T cell receptor beta chain was found in a study of breast tumors, draining lymph nodes, adjacent tissues. A single record per CDR3 protein comes from TCRdb applying MiXCR to the multiplex PCR reads. This table has about 270,000 distinct CDR3 sequences, about 33% appearing once. Axillary draining lymph nodes of breast cancer patients supplied the node samples. V was pared by 3 bases and J by 5 bases, with 1 base between. In germline, CDR1 is DFQATT, CDR2 SNEGSKA (reference sequence). This CDR3 comprises 9 residues. Sequencing input: axillary lymph node tissue. This receptor was obtained from a female donor with breast cancer. Some clones in this sample may be carry-over from other donors' samples. The chain recombines TRBV20-1 with TRBJ2-5; unclear D gene. CDR3 bases: TGCAGTGCTAGGGAGACCCAGTACTTC. This encodes CSARETQYF.